This T cell receptor (beta chain) was sequenced during a study of blood T cell repertoires in COVID-19. Study in general: The analysed material was cDNA or gDNA that came from T cells, B-cell-depleted T cells, or PBMCs.

The germline CDR1 and CDR2 sequences are LNHDA and SQIVND (reference sequence). V lost 8 bases, J lost 4 bases, and 9 bases stayed unmatched. CDR3 length: 14 residues. Study processing details: Amplified reference gene primers provided the basis for estimating nucleated cell counts. Repertoires were generated with immunoSEQ multiplex PCR, while TCRdb's copy carries only in-frame clones and drops some. That table furnishes V, J and clone size, whereas the DNA furnished D and trimming. The sample gives around 97,000 clones, 82% of which show up once; around 9.3% is in the top ten. Material: peripheral blood. This rearrangement joins TRBV19 to TRBJ2-5; 8 bases map to TRBD2. The sequence derives from a man aged 65 to 85 with acute or convalescent COVID-19. CDR3 protein: CASRRGGIGETQYF. The CDR3, as DNA: TGTGCCAGTCGTCGGGGGGGTATAGGAGAGACCCAGTACTTC.